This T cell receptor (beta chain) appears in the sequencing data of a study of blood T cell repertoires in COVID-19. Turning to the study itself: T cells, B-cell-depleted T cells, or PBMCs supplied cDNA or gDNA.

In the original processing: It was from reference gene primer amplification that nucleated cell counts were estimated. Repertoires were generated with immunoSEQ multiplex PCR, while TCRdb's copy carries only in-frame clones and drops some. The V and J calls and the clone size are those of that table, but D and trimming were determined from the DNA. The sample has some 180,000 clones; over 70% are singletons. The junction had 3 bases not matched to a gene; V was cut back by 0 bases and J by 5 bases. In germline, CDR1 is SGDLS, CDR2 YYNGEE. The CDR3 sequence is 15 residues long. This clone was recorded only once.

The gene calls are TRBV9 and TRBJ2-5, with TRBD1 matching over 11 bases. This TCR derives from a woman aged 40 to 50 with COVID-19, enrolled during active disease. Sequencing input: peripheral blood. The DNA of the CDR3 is TGTGCCAGCAGCGTAGAGGACAGGGGGCCGGAGACCCAGTACTTC. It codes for CASSVEDRGPETQYF.